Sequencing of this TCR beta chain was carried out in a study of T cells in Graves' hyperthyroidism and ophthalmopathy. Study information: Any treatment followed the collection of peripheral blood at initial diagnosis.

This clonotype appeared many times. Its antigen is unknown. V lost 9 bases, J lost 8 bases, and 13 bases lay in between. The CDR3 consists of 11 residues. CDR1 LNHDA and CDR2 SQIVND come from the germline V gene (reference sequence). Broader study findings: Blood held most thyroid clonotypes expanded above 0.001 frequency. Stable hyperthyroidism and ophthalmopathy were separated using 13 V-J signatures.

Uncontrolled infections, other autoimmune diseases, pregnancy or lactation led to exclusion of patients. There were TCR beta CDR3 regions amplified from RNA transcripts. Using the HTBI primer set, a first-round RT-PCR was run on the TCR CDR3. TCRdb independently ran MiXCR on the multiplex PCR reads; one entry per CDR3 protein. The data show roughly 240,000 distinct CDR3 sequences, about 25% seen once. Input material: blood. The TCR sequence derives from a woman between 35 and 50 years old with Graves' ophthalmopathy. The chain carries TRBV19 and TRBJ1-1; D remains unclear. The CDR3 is CASTSGPEAFF. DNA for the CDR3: TGTGCCAGCACCTCGGGCCCCGAAGCTTTCTTT.